This T cell receptor beta chain appears in the sequencing data of a study of cytomegalovirus exposure and HLA in healthy donors. Study findings and constraints: In terms of immune exposure information, only CMV serostatus was available. Common viral pathogens were later found to be apparently linked to several of the most significant clusters. Roughly even sequencing depth across donors was the assumption behind the presence/absence analyses.

The PCR used 60 Vbeta and 13 Jbeta primers. Data came from immunoSEQ multiplex PCR; TCRdb stores just in-frame clones and leaves some out. In all, the sample yields roughly 82,000 clones. As to this clone: What it binds is not known.

The CDR3 loop spans 14 amino acids. Germline V gene sequence: CDR1 SGHNT, CDR2 YYREEE (reference sequence). V was clipped by 9 bases and J by 4 bases, with 19 bases between them. Specimen: PBMCs. The chain joins TRBV5-4 to TRBJ2-5; D is unresolved. This clonotype originated in a woman aged 55-70 years in good health and CMV-seronegative. The CDR3 spells CATTLAASGETQYF. In DNA, the CDR3 is TGTGCCACCACCCTCGCGGCTTCGGGAGAGACCCAGTACTTC.